This record covers a single T cell receptor (beta chain). The antigen is undetermined. These data are taken from a study of beta chain features in type 1 diabetes. Study context: Age, gender, cell numbers and subset yield matched between patients and controls. Regarding the study as a whole: Patients with type 1 diabetes carried fewer insertions and had more deletions at their VDJ junctions. Shortening that was moderate but significant affected the TCRB CDR3s of Type 1 diabetes patients in all four CD4+ subsets.

This CDR3 contains 15 residues. Germline loops: CDR1 SQVTM, CDR2 ANQGSEA. The V end was cut by 1 base, the J end by 3 bases, with 13 bases between. The whole isolated RNA underwent reverse transcription, so sequencing captured expressed TCRB transcripts. The data were produced by immunoSEQ multiplex PCR, yet TCRdb's version contains in-frame clones alone and is incomplete. The table includes some 99,000 clones, around 40% detected once. This TCR derives from a woman under 30 in good health. Sequencing was done on a sample of stem cell memory CD4+ T cells from blood. The chain combines TRBV29-1 with TRBJ2-1; possible D gene TRBD1, 5 bases. DNA for the CDR3: TGCAGCGTTGAAGTCCAACAGGCATACTACAATGAGCAGTTCTTC. This encodes CSVEVQQAYYNEQFF.